The TCR beta chain described here comes from a study of blood T cells in healthy people across ages. A J-beta primer mix and a sample-barcoded 5' primer were used in a second PCR of about 6 to 12 cycles. TCRdb ran MiXCR on the 5' RACE reads and lists one entry per CDR3 protein. The sample holds 600,000 to 900,000 distinct CDR3 sequences; roughly 26% are singletons and the top ten take 3%. V was shortened by 5 bases and J by 6 bases, with 17 bases between the two germline ends. The CDR3 is 14 amino acids. Germline V gives CDR1 SEHNR, CDR2 FQNEAQ (reference sequence). The same sample was also studied in work on T cells of mothers and their children. That study reports: All donors were healthy and Caucasian; they were three mothers and their six children. RNA extracted was entirely used for cDNA synthesis, around 1.5 ug per 15 ul. With the M1S primer of the second PCR, sample barcodes and 2-4 random nucleotides were added.

The V call is TRBV7-9, the J call TRBJ2-7; maybe TRBD2 (6 bases). The sequence was obtained from a boy between 10 and 17 years old in good health. Sample: blood. The CDR3 bases are TGTGCCAGCAGCCCGCGGGACGCACTGAGCGAGCAGTACTTC. This translates into CASSPRDALSEQYF.